This entry lists 18 T cell receptor beta chains sequenced from one sample in a study of control samples from healthy donors and cancer patients. TCRdb's table, derived via immunoSEQ multiplex PCR, lists solely in-frame clones and lacks some. This sample carries around 200,000 clones, roughly nine tenths of them seen once, and the ten largest clones take around 1.5%. What was sequenced was blood. The receptor source for this set is a woman younger than 45 in good health.

The chain uses TRBV6-5 and TRBJ1-2; D ambiguous. The CDR3 has 14 amino acids. The germline V and J ends were trimmed by 0 bases and 4 bases, with 9 bases remaining between them. CDR1 MNHEY and CDR2 SVGAGI come from the germline V gene. DNA of the CDR3: TGTGCCAGCAGTTACTCGAGTTGGGGCTATGGCTACACCTTC. As protein: CASSYSSWGYGYTF.

The gene calls are TRBV7-2 and TRBJ1-3; D is possibly TRBD1 (6 bases). The V end was cut by 6 bases, the J end by 0 bases, with 9 bases between. The CDR3 contains 14 residues. CDR1 is SGHTA and CDR2 is FQGNSA in the germline V gene. CDR3 residues: CASRRGTSGNTIYF. For the CDR3, the DNA is TGTGCCAGCAGAAGGGGGACCTCTGGAAACACCATATATTTT.

The chain has TRBV11-3 and TRBJ2-7, with 14 positions matching TRBD2. Losses at the gene ends were 5 bases for V and 5 bases for J; bases not matched to a gene: 5. Germline V CDR1 and CDR2: SGHNT, YENEEA. This CDR3 is 15 amino acids long. This CDR3 reads CASSPGTSGRNEQYF. In nucleotides, the CDR3 is TGTGCCAGCAGCCCCGGGACTAGCGGGAGAAACGAGCAGTACTTC.

The V call is TRBV5-1, the J call TRBJ1-5; the D gene is possibly TRBD1 (5 bases). V was pared by 0 bases and J by 7 bases, with 8 bases between. Germline values: CDR1 SGHRS, CDR2 YFSETQ. The CDR3 contains 13 residues. The DNA of the CDR3 is TGCGCCAGCAGCTTGGCGGGGGGACAGCCCCAGCATTTT. It yields the protein CASSLAGGQPQHF.

V usage is TRBV7-8 and J usage is TRBJ2-2, with 7 bases aligning to TRBD1. The trim removed 4 bases at V and 4 bases at J, leaving 3 bases unmatched. Germline assignment: CDR1 SGHVS and CDR2 FQNEAQ. This CDR3 comprises 14 residues. Here the CDR3 reads CASSSGTVTGELFF. The CDR3 DNA follows: TGTGCCAGCAGCTCCGGGACAGTCACCGGGGAGCTGTTTTTT. Full variable domain (rest looked up from reference TRBV7-8 and TRBJ2-2): GAGVSQSPRYKVAKRGQDVALRCDPISGHVSLFWYQQALGQGPEFLTYFQNEAQLDKSGLPSDRFFAERPEGSVSTLKIQRTQQEDSAVYLCASSSGTVTGELFFGEGSRLTVL.

The chain is built from TRBV4-2 and TRBJ2-5; TRBD2 matches 10 bases. Germline lookup yields CDR1 LGHNA and CDR2 YNFKEQ. CDR3 size: 16 residues. J lost 4 bases, V lost 1 base, and 6 bases had no gene match. CDR3 sequence: CASSQASGRGRETQYF. CDR3 bases: TGTGCCAGCAGCCAAGCAAGCGGGAGGGGTAGAGAGACCCAGTACTTC.

V usage is TRBV5-5 and J usage is TRBJ2-7; D is possibly TRBD1 (6 bases). CDR1 and CDR2 (germline): SGHKS, YYEKEE (reference sequence). V dropped 0 bases and J dropped 1 base, with 11 bases sitting between them. The CDR3 is 15 amino acids. The CDR3 DNA is TGTGCCAGCAGCTTGGCCCCGGACAGTTCCTACGAGCAGTACTTC. Translation: CASSLAPDSSYEQYF.

Only one count was recorded for this clone. This rearrangement joins TRBV4-3 to TRBJ2-2, with D possibly matching TRBD1 (5 bases). Trimming took off 0 bases at V and 1 base at J, with 9 bases between the two ends. The V gene's germline CDR1 is LGHNA and CDR2 YSLEER. CDR3 length: 16 amino acids. DNA of the CDR3: TGCGCCAGCAGCCAAGATAGGGGCGGGAACACCGGGGAGCTGTTTTTT. The encoded protein is CASSQDRGGNTGELFF.

About this clone itself: The identical CDR3 is also encoded by other nucleotide sequences in the sample. The rearrangement uses TRBV6-2 or TRBV6-3 and TRBJ1-5, with D perhaps matching TRBD1 (5 bases). This CDR3 contains 13 residues. The germline CDR1 and CDR2 sequences are MNHEY and SVGEGT. V lost 3 bases, J lost 4 bases, and 7 bases lay in between. The CDR3 coding sequence is TGTGCCAGCAGTTATGGGGGGAATCAGCCCCAGCATTTT. Residues: CASSYGGNQPQHF.

DNA of the CDR3: TGTGCCAGCAGCTGGAGCGCTAACTATGGCTACACCTTC. It specifies CASSWSANYGYTF. The chain has TRBV5-4 and TRBJ1-2; D not certain. This CDR3 contains 13 residues. Trimming removed 3 bases from V and 0 bases from J, with 6 bases in between. The germline gives CDR1 SGHNT, CDR2 YYREEE (reference sequence).

V and J are TRBV29-1 and TRBJ1-2, with TRBD1 as a possible D gene (5 bases). V gave up 3 bases and J gave up 7 bases, with 9 bases separating them. CDR3 size: 11 residues. Germline V gene lookup returns CDR1 SQVTM and CDR2 ANQGSEA. The CDR3 DNA reads TGCAGCGTTGAGCTGGGGGTTGGCTACACCTTC. Translation gives CSVELGVGYTF.

The chain employs TRBV5-6 and TRBJ1-2, with a tentative D call TRBD1 (6 bases). The ends were cut back, 2 bases at V and 2 bases at J, with 7 bases in the middle. Germline assignment: CDR1 SGHDT and CDR2 YYEEEE. The CDR3 length is 13 residues. For the CDR3, the DNA is TGTGCCAGCAGCTTTGGACAGAACTATGGCTACACCTTC. Translation gives CASSFGQNYGYTF.

This clone was detected once. The rearrangement uses TRBV6-2 or TRBV6-3 and TRBJ1-2, with TRBD1 matching over 7 bases. Looked up from germline, CDR1 is MNHEY and CDR2 is SVGEGT. The CDR3 runs to 13 residues. The trim removed 4 bases at V and 3 bases at J, leaving 2 bases unmatched. The CDR3 DNA reads as TGTGCCAGCAGTTTGACAGGGCACTATGGCTACACCTTC. Translation: CASSLTGHYGYTF.

As regards this clone: The sample has other DNA sequences that encode this CDR3 too. V gene TRBV13 combines with J gene TRBJ2-7; 14 bases are a match to TRBD2. After removal of 5 bases from V and 2 bases from J, the junction contained 2 bases not matched to a gene. Germline CDR1 PRHDT, CDR2 FYEKMQ (reference sequence). The CDR3 contains 15 residues. CDR3 region: CASSPGLAGAYEQYF. The CDR3 region has the DNA TGTGCCAGCAGCCCGGGACTAGCGGGAGCCTACGAGCAGTACTTC.

The chain combines TRBV7-3 with TRBJ2-7, with 9 bases lining up with TRBD2. Germline CDR1 and CDR2: SGHTA and FQGTGA. J lost 3 bases, V lost 1 base, and 4 bases had no gene match. The CDR3 totals 15 residues. CDR3: CASSLRASGIYEQYF. The DNA of the CDR3 is TGTGCCAGCAGCTTAAGGGCTAGCGGGATCTACGAGCAGTACTTC.

The chain employs TRBV7-2 and TRBJ2-1, with 8 bases lining up with TRBD2. Per the germline V gene, CDR1 is SGHTA and CDR2 is FQGNSA. The V segment lost 2 bases and the J segment 3 bases; nucleotides outside the gene matches: 0. CDR3 length: 14 residues. The CDR3 spells CASSLTSGYNEQFF. The DNA for the CDR3 is TGTGCCAGCAGCTTAACTAGCGGCTACAATGAGCAGTTCTTC. Using reference TRBV7-2 and TRBJ2-1 for the parts outside the CDR3, the full variable domain is GAGVSQSPSNKVTEKGKDVELRCDPISGHTALYWYRQSLGQGLEFLIYFQGNSAPDKSGLPSDRFSAERTGGSVSTLTIQRTQQEDSAVYLCASSLTSGYNEQFFGPGTRLTVL.

The rearrangement links TRBV7-2 to TRBJ1-5; no definite D call. From germline, CDR1 is SGHTA and CDR2 FQGNSA. The CDR3 loop spans 13 amino acids. V was pared by 5 bases and J by 3 bases, with 8 bases between. In DNA form, the CDR3 reads TGTGCCAGCAGCCTAGACATCAATCAGCCCCAGCATTTT. It encodes CASSLDINQPQHF.

V is TRBV7-6 and J is TRBJ2-6; perhaps TRBD2 as D (7 bases). Trimming cost V 0 bases and J 2 bases, with 14 bases left between them. Germline CDR1 and CDR2: SGHVS and FNYEAQ. This CDR3 contains 18 residues. CDR3 protein: CASSLAGGLPTGANVLTF. The CDR3 DNA follows: TGTGCCAGCAGCTTAGCGGGGGGGCTCCCCACTGGGGCCAACGTCCTGACTTTC.